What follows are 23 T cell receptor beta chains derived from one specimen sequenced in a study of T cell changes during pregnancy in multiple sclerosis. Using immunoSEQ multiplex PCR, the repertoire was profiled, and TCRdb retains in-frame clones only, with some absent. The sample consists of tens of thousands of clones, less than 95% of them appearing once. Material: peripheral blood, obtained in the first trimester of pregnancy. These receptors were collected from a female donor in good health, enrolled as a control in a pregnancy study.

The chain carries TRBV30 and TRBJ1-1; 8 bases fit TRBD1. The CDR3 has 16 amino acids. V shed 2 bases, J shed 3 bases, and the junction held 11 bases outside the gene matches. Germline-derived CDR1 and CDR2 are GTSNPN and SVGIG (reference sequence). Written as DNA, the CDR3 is TGTGCCTGGAGTCCCAGGCGGACAGGGAGGGACACTGAAGCTTTCTTT. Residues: CAWSPRRTGRDTEAFF.

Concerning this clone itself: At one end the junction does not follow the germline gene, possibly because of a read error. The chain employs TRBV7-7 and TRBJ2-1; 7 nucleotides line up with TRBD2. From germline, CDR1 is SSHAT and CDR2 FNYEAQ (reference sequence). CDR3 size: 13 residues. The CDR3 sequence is CASSSKGRDEQFF. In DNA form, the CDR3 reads TGTGCTAGCAGCTCTAAGGGGAGGGATGAGCAGTTCTTC.

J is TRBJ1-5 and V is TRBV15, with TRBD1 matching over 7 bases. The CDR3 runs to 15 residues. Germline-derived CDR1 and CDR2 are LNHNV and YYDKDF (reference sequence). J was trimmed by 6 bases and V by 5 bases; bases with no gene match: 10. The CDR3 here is CATSATGDSGQPQHF. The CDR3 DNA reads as TGTGCCACCAGCGCTACAGGGGATAGTGGTCAGCCCCAGCATTTT.

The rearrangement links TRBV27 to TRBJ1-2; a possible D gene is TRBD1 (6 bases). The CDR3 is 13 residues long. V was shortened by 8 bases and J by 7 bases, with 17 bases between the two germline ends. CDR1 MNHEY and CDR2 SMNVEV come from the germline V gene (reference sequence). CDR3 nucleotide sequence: TGTGCCAGCTGTTGGGGCCCAGGGGCTGGCTACACCTTC. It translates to CASCWGPGAGYTF.

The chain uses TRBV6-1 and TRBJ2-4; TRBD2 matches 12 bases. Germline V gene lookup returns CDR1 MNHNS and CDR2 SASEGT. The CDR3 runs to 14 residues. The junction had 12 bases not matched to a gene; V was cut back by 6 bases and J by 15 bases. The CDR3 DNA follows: TGTGCCAGCAGACCAATAACGACTAGCGGGAGTGGGTACTTC. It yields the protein CASRPITTSGSGYF.

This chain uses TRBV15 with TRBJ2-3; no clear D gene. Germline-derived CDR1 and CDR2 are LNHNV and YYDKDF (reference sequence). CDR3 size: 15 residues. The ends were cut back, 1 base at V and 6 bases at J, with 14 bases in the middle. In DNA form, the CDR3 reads TGTGCCACCAGCAGAGGCTCCTCTAGTTACGATACGCAGTATTTT. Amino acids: CATSRGSSSYDTQYF. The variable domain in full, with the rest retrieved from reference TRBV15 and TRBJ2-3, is DAMVIQNPRYQVTQFGKPVTLSCSQTLNHNVMYWYQQKSSQAPKLLFHYYDKDFNNEADTPDNFQSRRPNTSFCFLDIRSPGLGDTAMYLCATSRGSSSYDTQYFGPGTRLTVL.

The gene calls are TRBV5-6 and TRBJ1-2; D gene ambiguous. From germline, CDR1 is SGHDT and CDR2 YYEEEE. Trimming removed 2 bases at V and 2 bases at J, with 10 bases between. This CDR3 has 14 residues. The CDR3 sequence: CASSLLGSNYGYTF. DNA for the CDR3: TGTGCCAGCAGCTTATTGGGTAGCAACTATGGCTACACCTTC.

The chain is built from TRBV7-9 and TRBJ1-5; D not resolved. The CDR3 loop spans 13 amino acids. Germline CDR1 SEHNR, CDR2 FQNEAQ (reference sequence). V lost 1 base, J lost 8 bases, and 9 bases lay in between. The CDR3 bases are TGTGCCAGCAGCTTAGGGCCGGGAGAGCCCCAGCATTTT. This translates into CASSLGPGEPQHF.

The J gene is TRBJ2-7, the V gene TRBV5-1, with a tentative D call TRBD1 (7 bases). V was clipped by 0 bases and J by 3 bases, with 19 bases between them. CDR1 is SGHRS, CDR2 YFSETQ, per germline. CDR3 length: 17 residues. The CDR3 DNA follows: TGCGCCAGCAGCTTGGTTCAGGGGGGCTCAAAGGACTACGAGCAGTACTTC. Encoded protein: CASSLVQGGSKDYEQYF.

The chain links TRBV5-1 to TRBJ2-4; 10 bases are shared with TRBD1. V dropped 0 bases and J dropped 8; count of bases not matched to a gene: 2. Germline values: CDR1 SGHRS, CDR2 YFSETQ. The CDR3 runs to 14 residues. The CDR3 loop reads CASSLGTGGDIQYF. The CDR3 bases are TGCGCCAGCAGCTTGGGGACAGGGGGGGACATTCAGTACTTC.

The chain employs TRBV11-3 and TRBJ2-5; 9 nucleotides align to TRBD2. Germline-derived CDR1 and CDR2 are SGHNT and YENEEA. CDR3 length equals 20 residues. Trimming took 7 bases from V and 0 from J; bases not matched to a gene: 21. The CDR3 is CASMRGDGGGAPRHQETQYF. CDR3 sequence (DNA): TGTGCCAGCATGAGGGGGGATGGCGGGGGGGCCCCTAGACACCAAGAGACCCAGTACTTC.

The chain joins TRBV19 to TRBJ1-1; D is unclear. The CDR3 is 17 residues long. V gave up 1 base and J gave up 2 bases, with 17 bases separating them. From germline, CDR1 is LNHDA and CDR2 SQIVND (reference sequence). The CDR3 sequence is CASSIGASDHFNTEAFF. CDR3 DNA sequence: TGTGCCAGTAGTATAGGCGCTTCCGATCACTTTAACACTGAAGCTTTCTTT.

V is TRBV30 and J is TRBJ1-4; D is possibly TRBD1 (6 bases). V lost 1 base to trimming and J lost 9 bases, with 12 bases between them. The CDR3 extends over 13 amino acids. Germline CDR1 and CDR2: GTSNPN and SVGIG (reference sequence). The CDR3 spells CAWSAHRVQKLFF. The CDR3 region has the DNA TGTGCCTGGAGTGCTCACAGGGTTCAAAAACTGTTTTTT.

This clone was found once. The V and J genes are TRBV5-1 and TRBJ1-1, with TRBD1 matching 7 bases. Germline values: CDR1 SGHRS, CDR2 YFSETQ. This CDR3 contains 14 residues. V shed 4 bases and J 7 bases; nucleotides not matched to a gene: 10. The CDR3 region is CASSTLRQGGEAFF. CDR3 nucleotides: TGCGCCAGCAGCACCTTAAGACAGGGCGGTGAAGCTTTCTTT.

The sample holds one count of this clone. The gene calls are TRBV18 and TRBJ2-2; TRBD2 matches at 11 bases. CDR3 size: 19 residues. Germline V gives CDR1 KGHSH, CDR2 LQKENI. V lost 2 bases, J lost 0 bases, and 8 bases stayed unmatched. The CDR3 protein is CASSPLTSGGPTNTGELFF. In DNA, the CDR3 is TGTGCCAGCTCACCATTAACTAGCGGGGGCCCCACGAACACCGGGGAGCTGTTTTTT.

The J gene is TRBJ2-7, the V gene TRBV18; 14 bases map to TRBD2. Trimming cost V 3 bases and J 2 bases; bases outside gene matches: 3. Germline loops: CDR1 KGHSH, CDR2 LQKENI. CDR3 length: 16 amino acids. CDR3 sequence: CASSPTSGGGTYEQYF. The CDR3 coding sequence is TGTGCCAGCTCACCGACTAGCGGGGGGGGAACCTACGAGCAGTACTTC. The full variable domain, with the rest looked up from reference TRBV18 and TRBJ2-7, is NAGVMQNPRHLVRRRGQEARLRCSPMKGHSHVYWYRQLPEEGLKFMVYLQKENIIDESGMPKERFSAEFPKEGPSILRIQQVVRGDSAAYFCASSPTSGGGTYEQYFGPGTRLTVT.

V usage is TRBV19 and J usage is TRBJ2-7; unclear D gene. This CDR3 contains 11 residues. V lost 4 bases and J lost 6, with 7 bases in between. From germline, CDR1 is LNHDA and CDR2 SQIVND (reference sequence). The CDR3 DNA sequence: TGTGCCAGTAGTACCCCAGGCGAGCAGTACTTC. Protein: CASSTPGEQYF.

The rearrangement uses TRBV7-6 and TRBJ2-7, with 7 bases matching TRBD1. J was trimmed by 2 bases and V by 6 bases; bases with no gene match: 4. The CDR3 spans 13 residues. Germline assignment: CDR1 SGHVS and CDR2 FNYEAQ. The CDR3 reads CASRPGQTYEQYF. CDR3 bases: TGTGCCAGCAGGCCGGGACAGACCTACGAGCAGTACTTC.

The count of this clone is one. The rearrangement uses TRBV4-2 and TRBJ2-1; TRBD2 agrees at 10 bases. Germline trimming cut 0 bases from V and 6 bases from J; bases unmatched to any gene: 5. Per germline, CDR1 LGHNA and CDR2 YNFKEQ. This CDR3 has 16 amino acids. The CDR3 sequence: CASSQDEAGGGNEQFF. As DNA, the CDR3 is TGTGCCAGCAGCCAAGATGAAGCGGGAGGGGGCAATGAGCAGTTCTTC.

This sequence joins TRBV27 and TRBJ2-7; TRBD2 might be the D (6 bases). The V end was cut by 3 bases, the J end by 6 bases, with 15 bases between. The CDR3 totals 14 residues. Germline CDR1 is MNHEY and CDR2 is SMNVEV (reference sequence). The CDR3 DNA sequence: TGTGCCAGCAGTTTGCGACTAGGTGATCCCGAGCAGTACTTC. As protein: CASSLRLGDPEQYF.

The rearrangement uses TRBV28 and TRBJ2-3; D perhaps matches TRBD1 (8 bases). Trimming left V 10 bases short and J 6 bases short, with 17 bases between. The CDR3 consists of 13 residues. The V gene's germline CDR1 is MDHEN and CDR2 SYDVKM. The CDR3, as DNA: TGTGCCATAAAAACAGGGGGGGCGGATACGCAGTATTTT. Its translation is CAIKTGGADTQYF.

The chain's CDR3 is CASTFPTGSNQPQHF. The CDR3, as DNA: TGTGCCAGCACGTTCCCGACAGGGAGCAATCAGCCCCAGCATTTT. V and J are TRBV6-5 and TRBJ1-5, with 7 bases that match TRBD1. The CDR3 length is 15 residues. Germline CDR1 is MNHEY and CDR2 is SVGAGI. Trimming took 7 bases from V and 1 from J; bases not matched to a gene: 7.

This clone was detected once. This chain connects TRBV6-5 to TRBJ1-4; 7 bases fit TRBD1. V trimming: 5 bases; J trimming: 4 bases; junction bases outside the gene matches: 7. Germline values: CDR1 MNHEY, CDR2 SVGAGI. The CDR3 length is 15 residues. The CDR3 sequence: CASSPPGGGNEKLFF. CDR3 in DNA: TGTGCCAGCAGTCCCCCAGGGGGAGGTAATGAAAAACTGTTTTTT.